This TCR beta chain is drawn from a study of OX40 agonist ivuxolimab in advanced cancers. For the study at large: Prior anti-PD-1, anti-PD-L1 or anti-CTLA-4 therapy was allowed; 30% to 40% had some.

The assay was immunoSEQ multiplex PCR, and TCRdb's table has in-frame clones only and misses some. This table holds under 100,000 clones, 90% found once. This CDR3 spans 16 amino acids. The V and J ends lost 3 bases and 3 bases respectively, with 15 bases between them. Germline V gene sequence: CDR1 LNHDA, CDR2 SQIVND (reference sequence). This TCR was sampled from an adult with an advanced solid tumor such as melanoma, head and neck, liver or kidney cancer. Material: CD4+ or CD8+ T cells sorted from blood, obtained in a trial of the OX40 agonist ivuxolimab. The chain carries TRBV19 and TRBJ2-1; weak D call: TRBD2 (6 bases). The CDR3 nucleotides are TGTGCCAGTAGTATCGGGGACTTGGGCAGCTACAATGAGCAGTTCTTC. The encoded protein is CASSIGDLGSYNEQFF.